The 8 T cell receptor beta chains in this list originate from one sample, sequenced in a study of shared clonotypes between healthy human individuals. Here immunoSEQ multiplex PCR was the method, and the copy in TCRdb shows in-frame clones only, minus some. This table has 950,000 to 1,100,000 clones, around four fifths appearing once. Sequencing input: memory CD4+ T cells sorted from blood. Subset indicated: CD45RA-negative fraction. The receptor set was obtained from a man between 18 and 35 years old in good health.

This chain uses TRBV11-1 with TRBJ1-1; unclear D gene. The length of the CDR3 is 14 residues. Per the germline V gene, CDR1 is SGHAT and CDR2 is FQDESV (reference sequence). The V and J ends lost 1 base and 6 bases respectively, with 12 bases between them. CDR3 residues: CASSLGNGEAEAFF. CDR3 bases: TGTGCCAGCAGCTTAGGAAATGGGGAGGCTGAAGCTTTCTTT.

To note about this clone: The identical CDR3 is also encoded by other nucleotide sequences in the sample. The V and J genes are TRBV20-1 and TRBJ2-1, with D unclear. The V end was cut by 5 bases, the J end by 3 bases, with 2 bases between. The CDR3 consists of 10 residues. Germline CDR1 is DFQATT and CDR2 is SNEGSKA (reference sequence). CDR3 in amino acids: CSAYYNEQFF. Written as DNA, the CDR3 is TGCAGTGCTTACTACAATGAGCAGTTCTTC.

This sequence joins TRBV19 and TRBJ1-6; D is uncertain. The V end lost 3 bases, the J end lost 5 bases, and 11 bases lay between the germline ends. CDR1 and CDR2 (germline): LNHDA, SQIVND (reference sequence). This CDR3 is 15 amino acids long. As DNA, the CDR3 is TGTGCCAGTAGTATCCCCCGTATCGATAATTCACCCCTCCACTTT. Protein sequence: CASSIPRIDNSPLHF.

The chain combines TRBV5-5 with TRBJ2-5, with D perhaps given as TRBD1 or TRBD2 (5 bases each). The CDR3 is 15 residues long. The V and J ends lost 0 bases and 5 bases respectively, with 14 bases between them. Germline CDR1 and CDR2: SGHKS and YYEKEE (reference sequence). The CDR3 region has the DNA TGTGCCAGCAGCTTGGGCGGTGAGGGGCTTGAGACCCAGTACTTC. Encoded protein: CASSLGGEGLETQYF.

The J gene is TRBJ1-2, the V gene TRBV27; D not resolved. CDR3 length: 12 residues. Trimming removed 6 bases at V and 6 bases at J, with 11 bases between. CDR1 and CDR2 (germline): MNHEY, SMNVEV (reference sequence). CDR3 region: CASRGHLHGYTF. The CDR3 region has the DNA TGTGCCAGCAGGGGCCATTTGCATGGCTACACCTTC.

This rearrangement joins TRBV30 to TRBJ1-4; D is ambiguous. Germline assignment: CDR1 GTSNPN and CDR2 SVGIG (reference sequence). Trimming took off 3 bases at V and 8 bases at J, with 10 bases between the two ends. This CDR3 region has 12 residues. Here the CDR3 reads CAWSRVGEKLFF. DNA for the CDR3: TGTGCCTGGAGCCGGGTAGGGGAAAAACTGTTTTTT.

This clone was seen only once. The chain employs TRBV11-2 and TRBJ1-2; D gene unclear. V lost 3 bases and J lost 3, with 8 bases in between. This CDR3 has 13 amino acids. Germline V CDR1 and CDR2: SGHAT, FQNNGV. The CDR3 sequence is CASSLGGYYGYTF. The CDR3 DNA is TGTGCCAGCAGCTTGGGAGGGTACTATGGCTACACCTTC.

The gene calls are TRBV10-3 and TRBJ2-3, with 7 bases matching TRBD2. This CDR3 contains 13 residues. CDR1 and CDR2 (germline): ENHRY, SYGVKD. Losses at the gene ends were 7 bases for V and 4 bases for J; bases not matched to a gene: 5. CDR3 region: CAIKGRGADTQYF. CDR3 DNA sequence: TGTGCCATCAAGGGCCGGGGGGCAGATACGCAGTATTTT.